Below, 10 T cell receptor beta chains from the same sample are listed, as sequenced in a study of blood T cells in healthy people across ages. For the second PCR, which ran for about 7 to 12 cycles, a sample-barcoded 5' primer and a J-beta primer mix were used. One entry per CDR3 protein, called by TCRdb with MiXCR from the 5' RACE reads. The repertoire holds 800,000 to 900,000 distinct CDR3 sequences, with approximately 65% as singletons. Sequenced: blood. The receptors originated from a man aged 30 to 39 in good health.

The chain combines TRBV7-3 with TRBJ2-1; 9 positions agree with TRBD2. After removal of 1 base from V and 5 bases from J, the junction contained 12 bases not matched to a gene. Germline CDR1 reads SGHTA; CDR2 reads FQGTGA. CDR3 length equals 18 residues. Written as DNA, the CDR3 is TGTGCCAGCAGCTTAAACGGCGGGGGGGCGATGGGTGACAATGAGCAGTTCTTC. It specifies CASSLNGGGAMGDNEQFF.

Here the CDR3 reads CASSDVYEQFF. The CDR3 coding sequence is TGTGCCAGCAGTGACGTATATGAGCAGTTCTTC. V and J are TRBV25-1 and TRBJ2-1, with no clear D. The CDR3 loop spans 11 amino acids. Germline V gene lookup returns CDR1 MGHDK and CDR2 SYGVNS. V lost 3 bases, J lost 8 bases, and 5 bases lay in between. The full variable domain, with the rest looked up from reference TRBV25-1 and TRBJ2-1, is EADIYQTPRYLVIGTGKKITLECSQTMGHDKMYWYQQDPGMELHLIHYSYGVNSTEKGDLSSESTVSRIRTEHFPLTLESARPSHTSQYLCASSDVYEQFFGPGTRLTVL.

The rearrangement uses TRBV6-2 or TRBV6-3 and TRBJ2-1; possible D gene TRBD1, 6 bases. V was shortened by 7 bases and J by 9 bases, with 16 bases between the two germline ends. The length of the CDR3 is 13 residues. Germline V gives CDR1 MNHEY, CDR2 SVGEGT. The CDR3 DNA sequence: TGTGCCAGCACCCGCGGACAGCTGGGTGAGCAGTTCTTC. Its protein is CASTRGQLGEQFF.

The genes are TRBV9 and TRBJ2-5; TRBD2 matches at 10 bases. TRBJ2-7 explains the end of the DNA better; the J call may be wrong. The germline gives CDR1 SGDLS, CDR2 YYNGEE. This CDR3 region has 14 residues. This chain's CDR3 is CASSAAGGDYEQYF. The CDR3 DNA reads as TGTGCCAGCAGCGCAGCGGGGGGGGACTACGAGCAGTACTTC.

The chain uses TRBV7-6 and TRBJ1-4; D not resolved. The germline gives CDR1 SGHVS, CDR2 FNYEAQ. The CDR3 sequence is 14 residues long. V was trimmed by 3 bases and J by 6 bases, leaving 11 bases between them. In nucleotides, the CDR3 is TGTGCCAGCAGCTTCAGGCGGACTGATGAAAAACTGTTTTTT. Its protein product is CASSFRRTDEKLFF.

This sequence joins TRBV5-1 and TRBJ1-2; D remains unclear. CDR1 is SGHRS and CDR2 is YFSETQ in the germline V gene. V was clipped by 5 bases and J by 8 bases, with 22 bases between them. This CDR3 region has 15 residues. DNA for the CDR3: TGCGCCAGCAGTCTCTTTATGGGAGCGGAGAGGGGCTACACCTTC. It specifies CASSLFMGAERGYTF.

V and J are TRBV4-3 and TRBJ2-7, with 9 bases matching TRBD2. J gave up 0 bases and V 0 bases, and 6 bases lay outside the gene matches. The CDR3 spans 17 residues. Germline CDR1 reads LGHNA; CDR2 reads YSLEER. CDR3 sequence (DNA): TGCGCCAGCAGCCAAGACTCTAAAGCGGGGGGCTCCTACGAGCAGTACTTC. It is translated as CASSQDSKAGGSYEQYF.

With regard to this clonotype: An end of the junction does not agree with germline; a read error may underlie this. The V call is TRBV20-1, the J call TRBJ2-3; TRBD2 matches at 7 bases. Germline V gives CDR1 DFQATT, CDR2 SNEGSKA (reference sequence). The CDR3 spans 13 residues. The CDR3 loop reads CSARGGAIDAQYF. As DNA, the CDR3 is TGCAGTGCTCGCGGGGGAGCGATAGATGCGCAGTATTTT.

As concerns this clonotype: One junction end does not reproduce the germline sequence, and a read error may be involved. V usage is TRBV5-4 and J usage is TRBJ2-7; D tentatively fits TRBD1 or TRBD2 (5 bases each). The CDR3 is made up of 16 amino acids. The germline gives CDR1 SGHNT, CDR2 YYREEE (reference sequence). For the CDR3, the DNA is TGTGCCAGCGGCTTGGTAGGGGACCCAGCTCGCTACGAGCAGTACTTC. It yields the protein CASGLVGDPARYEQYF.

V usage is TRBV12-3 or TRBV12-4 and J usage is TRBJ2-4, with D possibly being TRBD1 (5 bases). V dropped 7 bases and J dropped 3 bases, with 22 bases sitting between them. The CDR3 extends over 17 amino acids. CDR3 loop: CASNLQQAGPDKNIQYF. In nucleotides, the CDR3 is TGTGCCAGCAACCTTCAACAGGCAGGGCCAGACAAAAACATTCAGTACTTC.